Each of the 16 T cell receptor beta chains below was sequenced from the same sample in a study of shared clonotypes between healthy human individuals. Measured with immunoSEQ multiplex PCR; TCRdb has only the in-frame clones, and not every one. The sample holds hundreds of thousands of clones, over 90% seen once. As defined, naive CD8 cells were CD45RO-negative and positively selected for CCR7, with terminally differentiated effector memory CD45RA+ cells excluded. The material sequenced was naive CD8+ T cells sorted from blood. These receptors came from a man aged 25 to 40 in good health.

The chain uses TRBV6-4 and TRBJ2-1, with 9 bases lining up with TRBD2. Germline CDR1 is MRHNA and CDR2 is SNTAGT. Trimming removed 2 bases from V and 0 bases from J; junction bases left unmatched: 20. The CDR3 has 22 amino acids. The CDR3 sequence: CASSDRWRREGPQAGSYNEQFF. In DNA, the CDR3 is TGTGCCAGCAGTGACAGGTGGAGGCGGGAGGGCCCGCAGGCTGGCTCCTACAATGAGCAGTTCTTC.

This sequence joins TRBV5-1 and TRBJ2-1, with 13 bases that match TRBD2. Germline CDR1 reads SGHRS; CDR2 reads YFSETQ. The CDR3 has 16 residues. The J segment lost 7 bases and the V segment lost 3 bases, leaving 7 bases of the junction unmatched. CDR3 nucleotides: TGCGCCAGCAGCTGGCAGACTAGCGGGAGGAGGAATGAGCAGTTCTTC. Translated: CASSWQTSGRRNEQFF.

The chain links TRBV9 to TRBJ1-4; D possibly corresponds to TRBD1 (6 bases). The V and J ends lost 0 bases and 6 bases respectively, with 12 bases between them. The CDR3 extends over 15 amino acids. Germline V CDR1 and CDR2: SGDLS, YYNGEE. CDR3 DNA: TGTGCCAGCAGCGTAGCTACGGACAGCCATGAAAAACTGTTTTTT. Protein sequence: CASSVATDSHEKLFF. Together with reference TRBV9 and TRBJ1-4, the CDR3 gives the full variable domain: DSGVTQTPKHLITATGQRVTLRCSPRSGDLSVYWYQQSLDQGLQFLIQYYNGEERAKGNILERFSAQQFPDLHSELNLSSLELGDSALYFCASSVATDSHEKLFFGSGTQLSVL.

The chain joins TRBV7-9 to TRBJ2-1; TRBD1 agrees at 8 bases. Trimming removed 6 bases from V and 2 bases from J; junction bases left unmatched: 6. The CDR3 sequence is 15 residues long. Germline V gene sequence: CDR1 SEHNR, CDR2 FQNEAQ (reference sequence). The CDR3 loop reads CASSPGGLTYNEQFF. The CDR3 nucleotides read TGTGCCAGCAGTCCAGGGGGCTTGACCTACAATGAGCAGTTCTTC.

This clone has a single count. The V and J genes are TRBV28 and TRBJ2-3, with D unclear. The V gene lost 4 bases and the J gene lost 5 bases, with 4 bases spanning the gap. Germline lookup yields CDR1 MDHEN and CDR2 SYDVKM. This CDR3 spans 11 amino acids. The CDR3 sequence is CASSWGDTQYF. CDR3 in DNA: TGTGCCAGCAGTTGGGGAGATACGCAGTATTTT. The full variable domain, with the rest looked up from reference TRBV28 and TRBJ2-3, is DVKVTQSSRYLVKRTGEKVFLECVQDMDHENMFWYRQDPGLGLRLIYFSYDVKMKEKGDIPEGYSVSREKKERFSLILESASTNQTSMYLCASSWGDTQYFGPGTRLTVL.

The chain joins TRBV5-5 to TRBJ1-5; possible D gene TRBD1, 5 bases. The CDR3 contains 14 residues. Between the trimmed V and J ends, which lost 6 bases and 6 bases, there was a span of 16 bases. Per germline, CDR1 SGHKS and CDR2 YYEKEE (reference sequence). CDR3 sequence: CASTQSGIAQPQHF. As DNA, the CDR3 is TGTGCCAGCACCCAATCAGGGATCGCTCAGCCCCAGCATTTT.

The J gene is TRBJ2-7, the V gene TRBV9; TRBD1 might be the D (5 bases). V was clipped by 3 bases and J by 2 bases, with 18 bases between them. This CDR3 region has 16 residues. The germline CDR1 and CDR2 sequences are SGDLS and YYNGEE. The CDR3 DNA is TGTGCCAGCAGCGGTGGGGATATGGGGCTCCCCTACGAGCAGTACTTC. This encodes CASSGGDMGLPYEQYF.

As to this clone: The sample carries other DNA sequences with the same CDR3. V and J are TRBV27 and TRBJ1-1, with unresolved D. The CDR3 runs to 13 residues. The V end lost 0 bases, the J end lost 0 bases, and 2 bases lay between the germline ends. Germline loops: CDR1 MNHEY, CDR2 SMNVEV (reference sequence). The CDR3 here is CASSLSLNTEAFF. CDR3 nucleotides: TGTGCCAGCAGTTTATCCTTGAACACTGAAGCTTTCTTT.

The rearrangement uses TRBV19 and TRBJ2-7; D ambiguous. V was pared by 1 base and J by 6 bases, with 10 bases between. CDR3 length equals 13 residues. Per germline, CDR1 LNHDA and CDR2 SQIVND (reference sequence). The chain's CDR3 is CASSIAPRLEQYF. DNA for the CDR3: TGTGCCAGTAGTATAGCACCGAGACTCGAGCAGTACTTC. The full variable domain, completed using reference TRBV19 and TRBJ2-7, is DGGITQSPKYLFRKEGQNVTLSCEQNLNHDAMYWYRQDPGQGLRLIYYSQIVNDFQKGDIAEGYSVSREKKESFPLTVTSAQKNPTAFYLCASSIAPRLEQYFGPGTRLTVT.

The chain has TRBV4-1 and TRBJ2-5; 7 bases map to TRBD1. Per the germline V gene, CDR1 is MGHRA and CDR2 is YSYEKL. Trimming removed 0 bases from V and 7 bases from J; junction bases left unmatched: 20. The CDR3 covers 19 residues. Here the CDR3 DNA reads TGCGCCAGCAGCCAAGAATTTGGGATAAACAGGGGCCCAGAAGGGACCCAGTACTTC. This translates into CASSQEFGINRGPEGTQYF.

CDR3 protein: CASSQFSLRTSGTDTQYF. CDR3 sequence (DNA): TGCGCCAGCAGCCAATTCAGTTTGCGGACTAGTGGTACAGATACGCAGTATTTT. The chain uses TRBV4-3 and TRBJ2-3; 7 bases fit TRBD2. V lost 2 bases to trimming and J lost 3 bases; unmatched junction nucleotides: 14. Germline V gene lookup returns CDR1 LGHNA and CDR2 YSLEER. This CDR3 region has 18 residues.

This chain links TRBV28 with TRBJ2-4, with a tentative D call TRBD2 (6 bases). Trimming removed 5 bases at V and 0 bases at J, with 14 bases between. The germline V gene has CDR1 MDHEN and CDR2 SYDVKM. The CDR3 covers 16 residues. Here the CDR3 reads CASSPRRGLAKNIQYF. CDR3 DNA sequence: TGTGCCAGCAGTCCACGGAGGGGCTTAGCCAAAAACATTCAGTACTTC.

The chain is built from TRBV2 and TRBJ2-3; TRBD2 agrees at 11 bases. This CDR3 contains 16 residues. The V gene's germline CDR1 is SNHLY and CDR2 FYNNEI. V dropped 7 bases and J dropped 3; count of bases not matched to a gene: 9. CDR3: CASTLAGGPGTDTQYF. Here the CDR3 DNA reads TGTGCCAGCACCTTAGCGGGAGGGCCGGGAACAGATACGCAGTATTTT.

This chain connects TRBV11-2 to TRBJ1-1, with D unresolved. Germline CDR1 and CDR2: SGHAT and FQNNGV. Trimming removed 9 bases at V and 0 bases at J, with 20 bases between. The CDR3 is made up of 16 amino acids. The CDR3 DNA sequence: TGTGCCAGTACCCAGTACCCGGCGAGTATGAACACTGAAGCTTTCTTT. The encoded protein is CASTQYPASMNTEAFF. The full variable domain, rest sourced from reference TRBV11-2 and TRBJ1-1, is EAGVAQSPRYKIIEKRQSVAFWCNPISGHATLYWYQQILGQGPKLLIQFQNNGVVDDSQLPKDRFSAERLKGVDSTLKIQPAKLEDSAVYLCASTQYPASMNTEAFFGQGTRLTVV.

The chain couples TRBV29-1 to TRBJ1-1; no firm D call. This CDR3 contains 12 residues. From germline, CDR1 is SQVTM and CDR2 ANQGSEA. Trimming stripped 6 bases from V and 1 base from J, with 9 bases between. CDR3 sequence: CSVATGNTEAFF. In DNA, the CDR3 is TGCAGCGTCGCGACCGGGAACACTGAAGCTTTCTTT.

This chain links TRBV10-2 with TRBJ2-7, with 7 bases lining up with TRBD2. Germline-derived CDR1 and CDR2 are WSHSY and SAAADI. Trimming took 8 bases from V and 3 from J; bases not matched to a gene: 13. This CDR3 comprises 15 residues. This CDR3 is CASSPPAAGDYEQYF. Written as DNA, the CDR3 is TGCGCCAGCTCCCCCCCGGCGGCGGGGGACTACGAGCAGTACTTC.